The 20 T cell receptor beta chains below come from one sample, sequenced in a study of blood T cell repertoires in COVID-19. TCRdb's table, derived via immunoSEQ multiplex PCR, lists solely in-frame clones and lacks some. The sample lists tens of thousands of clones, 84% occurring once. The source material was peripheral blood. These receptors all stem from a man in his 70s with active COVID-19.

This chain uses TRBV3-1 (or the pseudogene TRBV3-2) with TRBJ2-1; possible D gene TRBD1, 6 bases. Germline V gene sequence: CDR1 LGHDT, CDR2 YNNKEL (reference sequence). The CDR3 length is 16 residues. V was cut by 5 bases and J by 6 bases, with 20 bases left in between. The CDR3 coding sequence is TGTGCCAGCAGCTCGCGACAGGCACAAAAGCTCAATGAGCAGTTCTTC. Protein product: CASSSRQAQKLNEQFF.

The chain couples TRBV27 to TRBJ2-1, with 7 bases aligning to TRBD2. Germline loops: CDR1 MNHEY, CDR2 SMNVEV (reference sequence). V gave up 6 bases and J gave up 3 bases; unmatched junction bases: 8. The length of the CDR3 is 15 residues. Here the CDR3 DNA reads TGTGCCAGCAGCCGATGGGGGGGGTACTACAATGAGCAGTTCTTC. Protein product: CASSRWGGYYNEQFF.

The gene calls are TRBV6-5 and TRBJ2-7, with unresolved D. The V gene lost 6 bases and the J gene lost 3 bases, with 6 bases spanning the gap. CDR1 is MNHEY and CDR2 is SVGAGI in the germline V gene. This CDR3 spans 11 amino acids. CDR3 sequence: CASSSLYEQYF. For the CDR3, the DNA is TGTGCCAGCAGCTCACTCTACGAGCAGTACTTC.

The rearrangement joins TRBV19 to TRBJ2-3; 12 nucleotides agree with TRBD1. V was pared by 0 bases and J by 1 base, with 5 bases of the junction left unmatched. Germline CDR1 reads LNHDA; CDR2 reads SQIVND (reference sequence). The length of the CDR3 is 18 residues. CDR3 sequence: CASSIDRGTGGRTDTQYF. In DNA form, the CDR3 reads TGTGCCAGTAGTATAGATAGGGGGACAGGGGGCCGCACAGATACGCAGTATTTT.

The CDR3 nucleotides read TGTGCCACTCCAGAGGGGCCGGGACAGGGCCCGGGGGGCTACACCTTC. Amino acid sequence: CATPEGPGQGPGGYTF. The V gene is TRBV7-2, the J gene TRBJ1-2; 9 positions match TRBD1. Looked up from germline, CDR1 is SGHTA and CDR2 is FQGNSA. The CDR3 covers 16 residues. The V and J ends lost 10 bases and 8 bases, in that order; junction bases with no gene match: 20.

CDR3 protein: CATSSRDRGINQPQHF. As DNA, the CDR3 is TGTGCCACCAGCAGCCGGGACAGGGGAATCAATCAGCCCCAGCATTTT. This chain uses TRBV15 with TRBJ1-5, with TRBD1 identical over 10 bases. The CDR3 runs 16 residues. Trimming cost V 3 bases and J 3 bases; bases outside gene matches: 5. From germline, CDR1 is LNHNV and CDR2 YYDKDF (reference sequence).

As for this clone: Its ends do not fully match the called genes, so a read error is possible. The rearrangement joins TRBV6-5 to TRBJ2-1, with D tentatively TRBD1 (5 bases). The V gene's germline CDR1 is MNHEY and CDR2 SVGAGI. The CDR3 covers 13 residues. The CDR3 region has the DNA TGTGCCAGCAGTTACGGCAGGGCCTATGATCAGTTCTTC. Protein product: CASSYGRAYDQFF.

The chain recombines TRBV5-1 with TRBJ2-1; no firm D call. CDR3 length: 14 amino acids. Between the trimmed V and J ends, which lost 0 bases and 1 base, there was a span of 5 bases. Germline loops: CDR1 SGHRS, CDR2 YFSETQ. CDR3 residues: CASSLAQSYNEQFF. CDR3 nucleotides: TGCGCCAGCAGCTTGGCACAGTCCTACAATGAGCAGTTCTTC.

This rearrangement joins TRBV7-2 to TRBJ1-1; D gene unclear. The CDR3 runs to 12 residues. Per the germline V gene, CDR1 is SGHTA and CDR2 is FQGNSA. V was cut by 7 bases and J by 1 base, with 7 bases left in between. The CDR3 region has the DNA TGTGCCAGCAAGGAGGGGAACACTGAAGCTTTCTTT. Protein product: CASKEGNTEAFF. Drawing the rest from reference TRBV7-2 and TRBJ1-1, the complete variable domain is GAGVSQSPSNKVTEKGKDVELRCDPISGHTALYWYRQSLGQGLEFLIYFQGNSAPDKSGLPSDRFSAERTGGSVSTLTIQRTQQEDSAVYLCASKEGNTEAFFGQGTRLTVV.

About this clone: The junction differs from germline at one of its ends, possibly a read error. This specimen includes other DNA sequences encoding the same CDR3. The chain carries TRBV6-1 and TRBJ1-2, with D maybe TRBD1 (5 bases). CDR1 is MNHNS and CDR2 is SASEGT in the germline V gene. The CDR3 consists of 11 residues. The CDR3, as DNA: TGTGCTAGCAGTGAGGGACTGTACTACACCTTC. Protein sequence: CASSEGLYYTF.

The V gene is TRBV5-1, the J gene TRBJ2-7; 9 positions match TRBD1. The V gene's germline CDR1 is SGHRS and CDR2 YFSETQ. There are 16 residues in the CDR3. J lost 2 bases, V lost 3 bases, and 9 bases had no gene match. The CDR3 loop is CASSSPGQGPTYEQYF. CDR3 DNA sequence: TGCGCCAGCAGCTCACCGGGACAGGGCCCTACCTACGAGCAGTACTTC.

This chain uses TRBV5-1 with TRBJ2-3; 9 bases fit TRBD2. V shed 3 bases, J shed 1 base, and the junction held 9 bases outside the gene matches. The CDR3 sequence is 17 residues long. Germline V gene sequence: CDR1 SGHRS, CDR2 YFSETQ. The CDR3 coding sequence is TGCGCCAGCAGCTCCCCAAACTTAGCGGGGGGCACAGATACGCAGTATTTT. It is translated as CASSSPNLAGGTDTQYF. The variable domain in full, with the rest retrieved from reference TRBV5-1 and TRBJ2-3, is KAGVTQTPRYLIKTRGQQVTLSCSPISGHRSVSWYQQTPGQGLQFLFEYFSETQRNKGNFPGRFSGRQFSNSRSEMNVSTLELGDSALYLCASSSPNLAGGTDTQYFGPGTRLTVL.

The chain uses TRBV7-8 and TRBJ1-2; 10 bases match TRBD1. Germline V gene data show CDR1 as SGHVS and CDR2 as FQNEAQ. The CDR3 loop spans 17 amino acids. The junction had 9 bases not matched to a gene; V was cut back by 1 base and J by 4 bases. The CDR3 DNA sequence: TGTGCCAGCAGCTTAGTGGGACAGGGGCTCCCTTCCTATGGCTACACCTTC. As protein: CASSLVGQGLPSYGYTF.

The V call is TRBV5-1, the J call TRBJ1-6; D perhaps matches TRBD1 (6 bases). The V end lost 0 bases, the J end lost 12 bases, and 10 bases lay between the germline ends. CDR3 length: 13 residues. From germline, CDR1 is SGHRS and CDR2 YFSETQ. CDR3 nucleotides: TGCGCCAGCAGCTTGGACGGGGGGCAACCCCTCCACTTT. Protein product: CASSLDGGQPLHF.

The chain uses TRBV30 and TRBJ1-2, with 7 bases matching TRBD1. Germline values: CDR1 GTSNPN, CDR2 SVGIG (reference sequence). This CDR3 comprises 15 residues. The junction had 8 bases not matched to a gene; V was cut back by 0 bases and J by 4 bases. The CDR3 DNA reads TGTGCCTGGAGTGTAAACAGGGGCAGACCCTATGGCTACACCTTC. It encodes CAWSVNRGRPYGYTF.

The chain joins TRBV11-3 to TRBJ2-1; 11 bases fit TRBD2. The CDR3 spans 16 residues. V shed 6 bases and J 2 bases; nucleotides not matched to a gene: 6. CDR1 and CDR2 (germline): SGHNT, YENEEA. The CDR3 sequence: CASRATSGITYNEQFF. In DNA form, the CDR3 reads TGTGCCAGCAGGGCGACTAGCGGGATTACCTACAATGAGCAGTTCTTC.

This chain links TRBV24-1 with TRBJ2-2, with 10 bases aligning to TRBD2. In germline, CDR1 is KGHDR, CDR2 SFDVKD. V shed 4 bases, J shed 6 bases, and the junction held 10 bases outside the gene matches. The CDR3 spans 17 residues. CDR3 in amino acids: CATSDVTGLARPGELFF. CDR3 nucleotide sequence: TGTGCCACCAGTGACGTAACGGGACTAGCGAGACCCGGGGAGCTGTTTTTT.

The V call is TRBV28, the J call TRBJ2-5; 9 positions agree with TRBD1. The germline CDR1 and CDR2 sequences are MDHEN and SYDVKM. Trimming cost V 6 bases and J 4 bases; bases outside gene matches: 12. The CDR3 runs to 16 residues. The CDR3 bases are TGTGCCAGCAGCCCCTCCCGGACAGGGGCCGGAGAGACCCAGTACTTC. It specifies CASSPSRTGAGETQYF.

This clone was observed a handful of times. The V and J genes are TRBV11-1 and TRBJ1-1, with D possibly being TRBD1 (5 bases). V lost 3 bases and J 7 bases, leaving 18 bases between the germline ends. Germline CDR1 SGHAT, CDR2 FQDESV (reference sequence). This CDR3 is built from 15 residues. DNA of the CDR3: TGTGCCAGCAGCTTGATAGCACAAGGGGCTCATGAAGCTTTCTTT. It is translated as CASSLIAQGAHEAFF.

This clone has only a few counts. The CDR3 reads CASSQAGGSYEQYF. In nucleotides, the CDR3 is TGTGCCAGCAGCCAAGCAGGGGGCTCCTACGAGCAGTACTTC. The rearrangement joins TRBV4-2 to TRBJ2-7; TRBD1 matches at 7 bases. The CDR3 is 14 amino acids. J gave up 0 bases and V 1 base, and 0 bases lay outside the gene matches. Germline V gene data show CDR1 as LGHNA and CDR2 as YNFKEQ.